One sample yielded the 8 T cell receptor beta chains listed below, sequenced in a study of blood T cell repertoires in COVID-19. Sequenced by immunoSEQ multiplex PCR; TCRdb stores in-frame clones only, minus some. Of about 67,000 clones listed, approximately 87% are singletons. Sequenced material: peripheral blood. Receptors were obtained from a man aged 45-65 years with active COVID-19.

This clone showed up just a few times. The chain uses TRBV24-1 and TRBJ1-3; D is undetermined. V was shortened by 7 bases and J by 1 base, with 10 bases between the two germline ends. The CDR3 loop spans 14 amino acids. CDR1 is KGHDR and CDR2 is SFDVKD in the germline V gene. The CDR3 is CATSGGSSGNTIYF. The CDR3 coding sequence is TGTGCCACCAGCGGCGGGAGTTCTGGAAACACCATATATTTT.

This clone was picked up one time. This chain links TRBV5-1 with TRBJ1-5; a weak D match, TRBD1 (6 bases). The CDR3 is 16 amino acids. V was pared by 4 bases and J by 4 bases, with 18 bases between. CDR1 and CDR2 (germline): SGHRS, YFSETQ. The CDR3 loop reads CASSNYGQTLNQPQHF. For the CDR3, the DNA is TGCGCCAGCAGCAATTATGGACAGACATTAAATCAGCCCCAGCATTTT.

The CDR3 loop reads CASSVAPRRAGELFF. CDR3 DNA: TGTGCCAGCAGCGTAGCTCCTAGGAGAGCCGGGGAGCTGTTTTTT. This chain joins TRBV9 and TRBJ2-2; D uncertain. This CDR3 has 15 residues. V lost 0 bases and J 6 bases, leaving 12 bases between the germline ends. CDR1 is SGDLS, CDR2 YYNGEE, per germline.

The chain recombines TRBV14 with TRBJ2-1; TRBD2 is a possible D gene (6 bases). With 5 bases removed from V and 13 bases from J, the gap between germline ends came to 15 bases. The CDR3 spans 12 residues. The germline gives CDR1 SGHDN, CDR2 FVKESK. CDR3 bases: TGTGCCAGCAGCATAAGTGCGGGGCCTCAGTTCTTC. This translates into CASSISAGPQFF.

The CDR3 protein is CASSQPLTYEQYF. The DNA of the CDR3 is TGTGCCAGCAGCCAACCTCTAACCTACGAGCAGTACTTC. The chain is built from TRBV6-5 and TRBJ2-7; D not resolved. The CDR3 totals 13 residues. V was pared by 6 bases and J by 2 bases, with 11 bases between. In germline, CDR1 is MNHEY, CDR2 SVGAGI.

This sequence joins TRBV12-5 and TRBJ1-1, with D unclear. V lost 5 bases, J lost 1 base, and 11 bases lay in between. Germline V gene sequence: CDR1 LGHNT, CDR2 FRNRAP. The CDR3 totals 14 residues. The CDR3 loop is CASGREGGNTEAFF. The CDR3 coding sequence is TGTGCTAGTGGTCGGGAGGGTGGGAACACTGAAGCTTTCTTT.

The gene calls are TRBV4-1 and TRBJ2-1, with 13 positions matching TRBD2. Germline CDR1 is MGHRA and CDR2 is YSYEKL. With V trimmed by 3 bases and J by 7 bases, 6 bases remained unmatched. The CDR3 length is 16 residues. In DNA form, the CDR3 reads TGCGCCAGCAGCCATGCCGGGGGACTAGCGGGAAATGAGCAGTTCTTC. This codes for CASSHAGGLAGNEQFF.

The chain recombines TRBV13 with TRBJ2-1, with 8 nucleotides matching TRBD2. V was pared by 7 bases and J by 4 bases, with 12 bases of the junction left unmatched. The CDR3 runs to 16 residues. Germline CDR1 PRHDT, CDR2 FYEKMQ (reference sequence). The CDR3 loop reads CASTDNTGLDYNEQFF. The DNA of the CDR3 is TGTGCCAGCACTGATAATACGGGACTAGATTACAATGAGCAGTTCTTC.